The T cell receptor (beta chain) described here comes from a study of blood T cell repertoires in COVID-19. Adults between about 18 and 89 years of age took part from about two dozen US areas. Participants' reported clinical history set cohort assignment. Libraries were prepared by immunoSEQ multiplex PCR; TCRdb keeps only in-frame clonotypes and omits some of them. The sample yields about 210,000 clones, about 87% seen once. From germline, CDR1 is SGHVS and CDR2 FNYEAQ. The CDR3 is 17 amino acids. V was clipped by 4 bases and J by 2 bases; unmatched bases: 14. Sample: PBMCs or T cells enriched from blood (not recorded which). The receptor comes from a man younger than 30 with acute COVID-19. The chain combines TRBV7-6 with TRBJ2-7, with 7 nucleotides matching TRBD1. CDR3 nucleotide sequence: TGTGCCAGCAGCTCCATTTACAGGGGAAAAGGACCCTACGAGCAGTACTTC. Protein: CASSSIYRGKGPYEQYF.